One sample yielded the 13 T cell receptor beta chains listed below, sequenced in a study of T cells after yellow fever vaccination (dated by TCRdb to between 2018 and 2021). Library prep was done by 5' RACE. Sequencing used an Illumina HiSeq 2500. TCRdb itself trimmed the public reads at Q25 with fastp, ran MiXCR and retained productive beta chains. A single entry per CDR3 protein holds the most common genes and DNA from its merged rows. The sample includes under 95,000 distinct CDR3 sequences, with approximately 7.3% observed a single time. The ten largest clones add up to roughly 30% of the sample. Taken with the paper, the label for treatment or condition translates to: live attenuated yellow fever vaccine strain. Sequences were derived from CD8+ T cells sorted from PBMCs, sampled 9 to 11 days after the first yellow fever vaccination. The source is a man in his late teens or twenties who received the YFV17D yellow fever vaccine.

This clonotype turned up a few times. The chain links TRBV4-1 to TRBJ1-2, with no clear D. CDR3 size: 16 residues. Germline-derived CDR1 and CDR2 are MGHRA and YSYEKL. V dropped 4 bases and J dropped 6 bases, with 21 bases sitting between them. The CDR3, as DNA: TGCGCCAGCAGCCTCAACAGAGGAGTAGACGGTCATGGCTACACCTTC. Protein: CASSLNRGVDGHGYTF.

There are many counts of this clonotype. The rearrangement links TRBV7-6 to TRBJ1-1; 9 nucleotides align to TRBD1. Germline CDR1 and CDR2: SGHVS and FNYEAQ. The trim removed 6 bases at V and 4 bases at J, leaving 6 bases unmatched. This CDR3 spans 14 amino acids. CDR3 sequence: CASSRQGETTEAFF. CDR3 sequence (DNA): TGTGCCAGCAGTAGACAGGGGGAGACCACTGAAGCTTTCTTT.

This clonotype was counted many times. V usage is TRBV28 and J usage is TRBJ2-3; 8 nucleotides match TRBD1. CDR1 and CDR2 from the germline V gene are MDHEN and SYDVKM. CDR3 length: 17 amino acids. J lost 1 base, V lost 2 bases, and 8 bases had no gene match. CDR3 nucleotides: TGTGCCAGCAGTTTAGGAAGGACAGGGTGGGGCACAGATACGCAGTATTTT. Encoded protein: CASSLGRTGWGTDTQYF.

In its sample, this clonotype was seen a few times. CDR3 DNA: TGTGCCACCAGCCAGACAGGCTTCTCAACTAATGAAAAACTGTTTTTT. It is translated as CATSQTGFSTNEKLFF. The V and J genes are TRBV15 and TRBJ1-4, with D possibly matching TRBD1 (6 bases). The CDR3 is 16 amino acids. Germline CDR1 LNHNV, CDR2 YYDKDF (reference sequence). Trimming took 5 bases from V and 0 from J, leaving 13 bases between them.

This clonotype was seen many times. The chain is built from TRBV12-3 or TRBV12-4 and TRBJ2-2, with D tentatively TRBD2 (5 bases). This CDR3 region has 16 residues. Trimming stripped 6 bases from V and 2 bases from J, with 16 bases between. As DNA, the CDR3 is TGTGCCAGCAGCTACGTAAGCGGTGCTAACACCGGGGAGCTGTTTTTT. Translation gives CASSYVSGANTGELFF.

At least ten counts were recorded for this clonotype. The rearrangement joins TRBV4-3 to TRBJ2-3; the D is unclear. In germline, CDR1 is LGHNA, CDR2 YSLEER. V lost 1 base and J lost 6, with 11 bases in between. This CDR3 has 14 amino acids. The DNA of the CDR3 is TGCGCCAGCAGCCAAGGCCTGCTCGTGGATACGCAGTATTTT. Translation gives CASSQGLLVDTQYF.

This clonotype occurred a few times. In DNA, the CDR3 is TGTGCCAGTAGCCGATGGACCGCTTCACCCCTCCACTTT. Encoded protein: CASSRWTASPLHF. This chain uses TRBV19 with TRBJ1-6; D is uncertain. V was shortened by 6 bases and J by 9 bases, with 12 bases between the two germline ends. Germline V CDR1 and CDR2: LNHDA, SQIVND (reference sequence). CDR3 size: 13 residues.

This chain uses TRBV6-5 with TRBJ2-3, with 7 bases identical to TRBD2. Germline-derived CDR1 and CDR2 are MNHEY and SVGAGI. The trim removed 4 bases at V and 0 bases at J, leaving 4 bases unmatched. This CDR3 contains 15 residues. CDR3 nucleotide sequence: TGTGCCAGCAGTTTACCCGGGGGGAGCACAGATACGCAGTATTTT. Translation: CASSLPGGSTDTQYF.

This clonotype has at least ten counts. CDR3 residues: CASSLVGHGKGNYGYTF. CDR3 nucleotides: TGTGCCAGCAGCTTGGTGGGACACGGAAAGGGGAACTATGGCTACACCTTC. The rearrangement uses TRBV5-6 and TRBJ1-2; D possibly corresponds to TRBD1 (6 bases). Germline CDR1 is SGHDT and CDR2 is YYEEEE. The CDR3 is 17 amino acids. The V gene lost 0 bases and the J gene lost 2 bases, with 17 bases spanning the gap.

This clonotype was detected ten times or more. The CDR3 region has the DNA TGTGCCAGCACCCCAGGGGGACTTCATAACTATGGCTACACCTTC. This encodes CASTPGGLHNYGYTF. The chain is built from TRBV13 and TRBJ1-2, with 7 bases identical to TRBD1. CDR1 is PRHDT and CDR2 is FYEKMQ in the germline V gene (reference sequence). The CDR3 has 15 amino acids. The V segment lost 7 bases and the J segment 1 base; nucleotides outside the gene matches: 9.

CDR3 sequence reads: CAISPALRDRGFVNEQFF. The CDR3, as DNA: TGTGCCATCAGTCCCGCATTGCGGGACAGGGGTTTCGTTAATGAGCAGTTCTTC. The chain links TRBV10-3 to TRBJ2-1; 10 nucleotides align to TRBD1. The CDR3 extends over 18 amino acids. Looked up from germline, CDR1 is ENHRY and CDR2 is SYGVKD. The junction had 17 bases not matched to a gene; V was cut back by 5 bases and J by 7 bases.

This clonotype was detected many times. The chain has TRBV29-1 and TRBJ2-2, with D maybe TRBD1 (6 bases). The germline V gene encodes CDR1 SQVTM and CDR2 ANQGSEA. V was shortened by 6 bases and J by 4 bases, with 21 bases between the two germline ends. This CDR3 is built from 16 residues. The CDR3 is CSVRETGFKGTGELFF. Here the CDR3 DNA reads TGCAGCGTGCGTGAGACAGGTTTTAAGGGCACCGGGGAGCTGTTTTTT.

The chain combines TRBV4-3 with TRBJ2-3; the D is unclear. CDR3 length: 15 residues. Trimming removed 0 bases at V and 5 bases at J, with 12 bases between. CDR1 and CDR2 from the germline V gene are LGHNA and YSLEER. CDR3 sequence (DNA): TGCGCCAGCAGCCAAGAGCCAGGTTTGATAGATACGCAGTATTTT. Its translation is CASSQEPGLIDTQYF.